Listed here are 27 T cell receptor beta chains from one sample, sequenced in a study of shared clonotypes between healthy human individuals. Libraries were prepared by immunoSEQ multiplex PCR; TCRdb keeps only in-frame clonotypes and omits some of them. The sample lists 400,000 to 600,000 clones, 75% to 80% seen once, with approximately 13% in the top ten. Specimen: PBMCs. These receptors originate from a woman aged 40 to 49 in good health. Some clones in this sample may be carry-over from other donors' samples.

For this clone: The identical CDR3 is also encoded by other nucleotide sequences in the sample. The chain combines TRBV9 with TRBJ2-1, with D possibly TRBD2 on 5 matching bases. Germline CDR1 reads SGDLS; CDR2 reads YYNGEE. The V end was cut by 1 base, the J end by 5 bases, with 13 bases between. This CDR3 comprises 15 residues. CDR3: CASSVSGSGNNEQFF. CDR3 bases: TGTGCCAGCAGCGTATCGGGGAGTGGGAACAATGAGCAGTTCTTC. The variable domain in full, completed from reference TRBV9 and TRBJ2-1, reads DSGVTQTPKHLITATGQRVTLRCSPRSGDLSVYWYQQSLDQGLQFLIQYYNGEERAKGNILERFSAQQFPDLHSELNLSSLELGDSALYFCASSVSGSGNNEQFFGPGTRLTVL.

V and J are TRBV27 and TRBJ2-7; 8 bases align to TRBD2. V lost 2 bases and J lost 0; bases outside the gene matches: 6. The V gene's germline CDR1 is MNHEY and CDR2 SMNVEV (reference sequence). The CDR3 contains 16 residues. CDR3 coding DNA: TGTGCCAGCAGTTTACGAAATAGCGGGATCTCCTACGAGCAGTACTTC. Residues: CASSLRNSGISYEQYF.

The gene calls are TRBV28 and TRBJ1-2; D unclear. CDR1 is MDHEN and CDR2 is SYDVKM in the germline V gene. The CDR3 runs to 13 residues. The germline V and J ends were trimmed by 6 bases and 7 bases, with 15 bases remaining between them. CDR3 region: CASRPGNSGGYTF. The CDR3 DNA is TGTGCCAGCAGACCCGGCAATTCAGGTGGCTACACCTTC.

This clone was observed once. The chain employs TRBV18 and TRBJ1-5; D is unclear. CDR3 length: 13 amino acids. The V and J ends lost 5 bases and 4 bases respectively, with 9 bases between them. Germline lookup yields CDR1 KGHSH and CDR2 LQKENI. CDR3 DNA sequence: TGTGCCAGCTCAGCCAGACTTAATCAGCCCCAGCATTTT. The encoded protein is CASSARLNQPQHF.

This clone has a single count. This chain links TRBV7-6 with TRBJ2-1; D not certain. With 3 bases removed from V and 4 bases from J, the gap between germline ends came to 13 bases. The CDR3 loop spans 15 amino acids. Germline V gene lookup returns CDR1 SGHVS and CDR2 FNYEAQ. CDR3 in DNA: TGTGCCAGCAGCTTGGGGTGGGCTTCTTACAATGAGCAGTTCTTC. Residues: CASSLGWASYNEQFF.

The V gene is TRBV7-3, the J gene TRBJ2-2; 11 positions agree with TRBD2. Germline assignment: CDR1 SGHTA and CDR2 FQGTGA. This CDR3 has 18 amino acids. The J segment lost 5 bases and the V segment lost 1 base, leaving 9 bases of the junction unmatched. As DNA, the CDR3 is TGTGCCAGCAGCTTAAACCCCCCCGGGACTAGCGGAACCGGGGAGCTGTTTTTT. Translated, it gives CASSLNPPGTSGTGELFF.

The V gene is TRBV28, the J gene TRBJ1-2; tentatively, D is TRBD1 (5 bases). The V gene lost 6 bases and the J gene lost 3 bases, with 5 bases spanning the gap. Germline V gene data show CDR1 as MDHEN and CDR2 as SYDVKM. The CDR3 sequence is 11 residues long. In nucleotides, the CDR3 is TGTGCCAGCAGGACAGACTATGGCTACACCTTC. Protein product: CASRTDYGYTF.

About this clone: Distinct nucleotide sequences in the sample also encode this CDR3. This rearrangement joins TRBV15 to TRBJ2-5; D is undetermined. The CDR3 is 15 amino acids. Germline assignment: CDR1 LNHNV and CDR2 YYDKDF (reference sequence). The V end was cut by 3 bases, the J end by 2 bases, with 13 bases between. The CDR3 bases are TGTGCCACCAGCAGGGACCCCCAACAGCAAGAGACCCAGTACTTC. Translation gives CATSRDPQQQETQYF.

The V and J genes are TRBV7-9 and TRBJ2-1; the match to TRBD2 covers 8 bases. Looked up from germline, CDR1 is SEHNR and CDR2 is FQNEAQ (reference sequence). The trim removed 5 bases at V and 10 bases at J, leaving 10 bases unmatched. The CDR3 length is 14 residues. Written as DNA, the CDR3 is TGTGCCAGCAGCCGAGGCCCAGCGGGAGACGAGCAGTTCTTC. Its translation: CASSRGPAGDEQFF.

This clone has at least ten counts. The CDR3 here is CASQDWGAYGEQFF. For the CDR3, the DNA is TGTGCCAGCCAGGACTGGGGGGCGTACGGTGAGCAGTTCTTC. The chain uses TRBV25-1 and TRBJ2-1; either TRBD1 or TRBD2 may fit D (6 bases each). Germline CDR1 is MGHDK and CDR2 is SYGVNS. Trimming took 8 bases from V and 9 from J, leaving 20 bases between them. The length of the CDR3 is 14 residues.

The chain recombines TRBV28 with TRBJ2-7; 10 nucleotides match TRBD2. Germline CDR1 is MDHEN and CDR2 is SYDVKM. The CDR3 sequence is 13 residues long. J lost 6 bases, V lost 6 bases, and 5 bases had no gene match. The CDR3 DNA reads TGTGCCAGCAGAGCGGGAGGGCCCCTCGAGCAGTACTTC. Protein product: CASRAGGPLEQYF.

The chain recombines TRBV5-4 with TRBJ1-2; TRBD1 matches at 7 bases. Germline trimming cut 0 bases from V and 3 bases from J; bases unmatched to any gene: 5. CDR1 SGHNT and CDR2 YYREEE come from the germline V gene (reference sequence). There are 15 residues in the CDR3. The CDR3 protein is CASSLGVRGYYGYTF. DNA of the CDR3: TGTGCCAGCAGCTTGGGAGTCAGGGGGTACTATGGCTACACCTTC.

V gene TRBV12-5 combines with J gene TRBJ1-1; 9 nucleotides match TRBD1. Trimming at V came to 4 bases and at J to 1 base, leaving 7 bases not matched to a gene. CDR3 length equals 16 residues. Germline V gene lookup returns CDR1 LGHNT and CDR2 FRNRAP. The CDR3 sequence is CASGSNRGLENTEAFF. DNA of the CDR3: TGTGCTAGTGGTTCTAACAGGGGGCTCGAGAACACTGAAGCTTTCTTT.

The table lists this clone with a count of one. The chain joins TRBV28 to TRBJ2-5, with D perhaps matching TRBD1 (6 bases). In germline, CDR1 is MDHEN, CDR2 SYDVKM. This CDR3 has 15 amino acids. The V end was cut by 6 bases, the J end by 2 bases, with 16 bases between. The DNA for the CDR3 is TGTGCCAGCAGGCCCGGGACACGGGTTCAAGAGACCCAGTACTTC. Amino acids: CASRPGTRVQETQYF.

This sequence joins TRBV11-2 and TRBJ2-1, with 8 bases fitting TRBD2. J gave up 7 bases and V 0 bases, and 5 bases lay outside the gene matches. CDR1 is SGHAT, CDR2 FQNNGV, per germline. This CDR3 comprises 15 residues. The CDR3 sequence: CASSLELAGINEQFF. The CDR3 coding sequence is TGTGCCAGCAGCTTAGAATTAGCGGGGATTAATGAGCAGTTCTTC.

This clone showed up just once. The rearrangement links TRBV2 to TRBJ1-2, with D hard to call. Trimming cost V 5 bases and J 3 bases, with 13 bases left between them. Germline-derived CDR1 and CDR2 are SNHLY and FYNNEI. This CDR3 has 14 residues. As DNA, the CDR3 is TGTGCCAGCAGTCTCCACCCGACCGACTATGGCTACACCTTC. Protein product: CASSLHPTDYGYTF.

The gene calls are TRBV9 and TRBJ2-5, with TRBD2 identical over 11 bases. The germline V gene encodes CDR1 SGDLS and CDR2 YYNGEE. With V trimmed by 0 bases and J by 3 bases, 10 bases remained unmatched. This CDR3 spans 18 amino acids. CDR3 coding DNA: TGTGCCAGCAGCGTAGGGGTAGCGGGAGGGCCTGGGGAAGAGACCCAGTACTTC. Translation: CASSVGVAGGPGEETQYF.

The V and J genes are TRBV15 and TRBJ1-4, with D maybe TRBD1 (6 bases). CDR3 length equals 15 residues. The germline V and J ends were trimmed by 0 bases and 7 bases, with 12 bases remaining between them. The germline gives CDR1 LNHNV, CDR2 YYDKDF (reference sequence). CDR3 sequence (DNA): TGTGCCACCAGCAGAGATTCGGGGGGCTCTGAAAAACTGTTTTTT. As protein: CATSRDSGGSEKLFF.

This chain joins TRBV2 and TRBJ1-2; tentatively, D is TRBD1 (5 bases). The V and J ends lost 4 bases and 1 base respectively, with 10 bases between them. This CDR3 has 14 amino acids. The germline V gene encodes CDR1 SNHLY and CDR2 FYNNEI. In nucleotides, the CDR3 is TGTGCCAGCAGTGGCGGGACGGTTAACTATGGCTACACCTTC. This encodes CASSGGTVNYGYTF.

This sequence joins TRBV7-9 and TRBJ2-7; tentatively, D is TRBD2 (5 bases). Trimming stripped 5 bases from V and 0 bases from J, with 8 bases between. Germline V CDR1 and CDR2: SEHNR, FQNEAQ (reference sequence). The CDR3 runs 13 residues. The CDR3 DNA reads TGTGCCAGCAGCCTGACTAACTCCTACGAGCAGTACTTC. Amino acid sequence: CASSLTNSYEQYF.

V usage is TRBV7-2 and J usage is TRBJ1-2; D not resolved. The germline gives CDR1 SGHTA, CDR2 FQGNSA. With 7 bases removed from V and 6 bases from J, the gap between germline ends came to 18 bases. This CDR3 has 14 residues. CDR3 sequence: CASTIKSYRDGYTF. As DNA, the CDR3 is TGTGCCAGCACCATAAAGTCTTACCGCGATGGCTACACCTTC.

This rearrangement joins TRBV13 to TRBJ2-5; D gene uncertain. V lost 5 bases to trimming and J lost 7 bases, with 11 bases between them. Germline assignment: CDR1 PRHDT and CDR2 FYEKMQ (reference sequence). CDR3 length: 12 residues. CDR3 residues: CASSLGIGTQYF. CDR3 nucleotide sequence: TGTGCCAGCAGCCTCGGCATCGGGACCCAGTACTTC.

This chain joins TRBV30 and TRBJ1-1, with a weak D call TRBD1 (5 bases). The CDR3 is 13 residues long. Per the germline V gene, CDR1 is GTSNPN and CDR2 is SVGIG (reference sequence). Trimming pared 1 base from V and 7 bases from J, leaving 13 bases between. CDR3 sequence: CAWSAPGGNEAFF. DNA for the CDR3: TGTGCCTGGAGTGCCCCTGGGGGTAATGAAGCTTTCTTT.

The chain is built from TRBV7-9 and TRBJ2-3; TRBD1 is a possible D gene (5 bases). Germline values: CDR1 SEHNR, CDR2 FQNEAQ (reference sequence). The CDR3 loop spans 16 amino acids. Trimming cost V 1 base and J 4 bases, with 15 bases left between them. The CDR3 sequence is CASSLGTAGIPDTQYF. The CDR3 DNA reads TGTGCCAGCAGCTTAGGGACGGCAGGGATACCAGATACGCAGTATTTT.

This chain joins TRBV27 and TRBJ1-2; D unresolved. The V end was cut by 5 bases, the J end by 7 bases, with 23 bases between. The germline gives CDR1 MNHEY, CDR2 SMNVEV (reference sequence). This CDR3 contains 16 residues. CDR3 loop: CASSPSSPGYPPGYTF. CDR3 coding DNA: TGTGCCAGCAGTCCCAGTAGCCCCGGGTACCCTCCTGGCTACACCTTC.

This clone was picked up one time. The chain combines TRBV5-5 with TRBJ2-7, with 9 bases lining up with TRBD1. This CDR3 has 15 residues. Germline V CDR1 and CDR2: SGHKS, YYEKEE (reference sequence). Trimming cost V 5 bases and J 6 bases; bases outside gene matches: 12. Here the CDR3 DNA reads TGTGCCAGCAGTACCCCGGGACAGGGATTCGGCGAGCAGTACTTC. It yields the protein CASSTPGQGFGEQYF.

The chain carries TRBV18 and TRBJ2-1; D ambiguous. The CDR3 is 16 residues long. Trimming pared 1 base from V and 6 bases from J, leaving 16 bases between. Germline V lookup: CDR1 KGHSH, CDR2 LQKENI. CDR3 sequence reads: CASSPLRLGFSNEQFF. CDR3 nucleotide sequence: TGTGCCAGCTCACCACTCCGGTTAGGGTTTTCCAATGAGCAGTTCTTC.